These 15 T cell receptor beta chains share one sample of origin, sequenced in a study of T cell changes during pregnancy in multiple sclerosis. TCRdb keeps only in-frame clones here, not all; method: immunoSEQ multiplex PCR. The profile shows 50,000 to 60,000 clones, approximately 90% of them singletons. Sequencing used CD4+ T cells from peripheral blood mononuclear cells, obtained in the first trimester of pregnancy. These TCRs come from a female donor with multiple sclerosis, enrolled in a pregnancy study.

The chain carries TRBV7-2 and TRBJ2-3; no reliable D call. With 5 bases removed from V and 6 bases from J, the gap between germline ends came to 6 bases. The CDR3 has 11 residues. In germline, CDR1 is SGHTA, CDR2 FQGNSA. CDR3 in amino acids: CASSPVDTQYF. CDR3 DNA: TGTGCCAGCAGCCCGGTGGATACGCAGTATTTT.

V usage is TRBV4-1 and J usage is TRBJ2-3, with a tentative D call TRBD2 (6 bases). The CDR3 has 16 residues. Germline V CDR1 and CDR2: MGHRA, YSYEKL. Trimming cost V 1 base and J 5 bases, with 16 bases left between them. The CDR3 sequence: CASSQATGGEIDTQYF. The CDR3 region has the DNA TGCGCCAGCAGCCAAGCGACCGGGGGTGAGATAGATACGCAGTATTTT.

The chain combines TRBV7-6 with TRBJ2-1; the match to TRBD1 covers 8 bases. Trimming removed 5 bases from V and 7 bases from J; junction bases left unmatched: 10. CDR1 and CDR2 from the germline V gene are SGHVS and FNYEAQ. The CDR3 is 15 amino acids. CDR3 nucleotide sequence: TGTGCCAGCAGCAATGTCGCAGGGGGCCGAAATGAGCAGTTCTTC. Amino acids: CASSNVAGGRNEQFF.

Points on this clone: Other nucleotide sequences from this sample produce the same CDR3. J is TRBJ1-3 and V is TRBV19, with D possibly matching TRBD1 (5 bases). The CDR3 is made up of 14 amino acids. The germline CDR1 and CDR2 sequences are LNHDA and SQIVND (reference sequence). The V end was cut by 4 bases, the J end by 0 bases, with 7 bases between. The CDR3 here is CASSTGGSGNTIYF. CDR3 coding DNA: TGTGCCAGTAGTACCGGGGGCTCTGGAAACACCATATATTTT.

V usage is TRBV7-6 and J usage is TRBJ2-7; 7 positions match TRBD2. CDR1 is SGHVS, CDR2 FNYEAQ, per germline. The CDR3 runs to 15 residues. Trimming cost V 5 bases and J 3 bases; bases outside gene matches: 10. Written as DNA, the CDR3 is TGTGCCAGCAGCCAAATGTCGATAGCGGGCTACGAGCAGTACTTC. Translating gives CASSQMSIAGYEQYF.

This clone was picked up one time. This chain connects TRBV6-6 to TRBJ1-3; D is undetermined. CDR3 length: 16 amino acids. V dropped 5 bases and J dropped 0 bases, with 14 bases sitting between them. The germline V gene has CDR1 MNHNY and CDR2 SVGAGI (reference sequence). The CDR3 here is CASSPRRQSSGNTIYF. DNA of the CDR3: TGTGCCAGCAGTCCACGGCGGCAGAGCTCTGGAAACACCATATATTTT.

This chain uses TRBV7-9 with TRBJ2-5; 9 bases are shared with TRBD2. CDR3 length: 14 residues. Trimming removed 5 bases from V and 3 bases from J; junction bases left unmatched: 4. The germline V gene encodes CDR1 SEHNR and CDR2 FQNEAQ (reference sequence). The CDR3 reads CASSPRLAEETQYF. In DNA form, the CDR3 reads TGTGCCAGCAGCCCAAGACTAGCGGAAGAGACCCAGTACTTC.

The chain joins TRBV29-1 to TRBJ2-3; D is unclear. V lost 7 bases, J lost 1 base, and 15 bases lay in between. The CDR3 length is 14 residues. Germline loops: CDR1 SQVTM, CDR2 ANQGSEA. This chain's CDR3 is CSAVDGPRTDTQYF. The CDR3 DNA reads TGCAGCGCCGTTGATGGCCCCCGCACAGATACGCAGTATTTT.

The chain carries TRBV18 and TRBJ1-4; D is perhaps TRBD1 (5 bases). The CDR3 spans 13 residues. V was trimmed by 5 bases and J by 5 bases, leaving 9 bases between them. Germline lookup yields CDR1 KGHSH and CDR2 LQKENI. This chain's CDR3 is CASSRGRNEKLFF. The CDR3 DNA follows: TGTGCCAGCTCAAGGGGCCGGAATGAAAAACTGTTTTTT. Full variable domain (remainder filled in from reference TRBV18 and TRBJ1-4): NAGVMQNPRHLVRRRGQEARLRCSPMKGHSHVYWYRQLPEEGLKFMVYLQKENIIDESGMPKERFSAEFPKEGPSILRIQQVVRGDSAAYFCASSRGRNEKLFFGSGTQLSVL.

The chain uses TRBV28 and TRBJ2-7; 7 bases map to TRBD1. V lost 8 bases and J lost 4; bases outside the gene matches: 8. The CDR3 extends over 13 amino acids. Germline CDR1 is MDHEN and CDR2 is SYDVKM. Here the CDR3 reads CASQTGFSYEQYF. CDR3 in DNA: TGTGCCAGCCAGACAGGGTTCTCGTACGAGCAGTACTTC.

The chain combines TRBV28 with TRBJ2-5; 13 nucleotides align to TRBD2. V was pared by 5 bases and J by 2 bases, with 11 bases of the junction left unmatched. The CDR3 has 18 amino acids. CDR1 MDHEN and CDR2 SYDVKM come from the germline V gene. The CDR3 here is CASSLTSGRGPRQETQYF. CDR3 coding DNA: TGTGCCAGCAGTCTTACTAGCGGGAGGGGGCCGAGACAAGAGACCCAGTACTTC.

V is TRBV19 and J is TRBJ2-2; weak D call: TRBD1 (5 bases). The CDR3 has 13 amino acids. Germline V gene data show CDR1 as LNHDA and CDR2 as SQIVND (reference sequence). V was clipped by 7 bases and J by 5 bases, with 11 bases between them. CDR3 in amino acids: CASKGRDTGELFF. DNA of the CDR3: TGTGCCAGTAAGGGCAGGGATACCGGGGAGCTGTTTTTT.

The chain carries TRBV15 and TRBJ2-5; weak D call: TRBD1 (5 bases). CDR3 length: 13 residues. Germline CDR1 and CDR2: LNHNV and YYDKDF (reference sequence). Trimming removed 3 bases at V and 0 bases at J, with 5 bases between. The CDR3 sequence: CATSRDNQETQYF. The CDR3 region has the DNA TGTGCCACCAGCAGGGACAACCAAGAGACCCAGTACTTC.

This chain joins TRBV5-1 and TRBJ2-3, with 7 bases matching TRBD2. CDR3 length: 15 residues. Germline CDR1 and CDR2: SGHRS and YFSETQ. The junction had 1 base not matched to a gene; V was cut back by 0 bases and J by 0 bases. This chain's CDR3 is CASSLGSGSTDTQYF. Written as DNA, the CDR3 is TGCGCCAGCAGCTTGGGTAGCGGGAGCACAGATACGCAGTATTTT.

V usage is TRBV27 and J usage is TRBJ1-2; 8 positions match TRBD1. The CDR3 covers 17 residues. Germline trimming cut 6 bases from V and 4 bases from J; bases unmatched to any gene: 16. CDR1 is MNHEY and CDR2 is SMNVEV in the germline V gene (reference sequence). The CDR3 loop is CASSSTGGTGRSYGYTF. The CDR3 region has the DNA TGTGCCAGCAGCTCCACAGGGGGAACGGGTCGGAGCTATGGCTACACCTTC.